These 21 T cell receptor beta chains came from one sample sequenced in a study of T cell responses to AZD1222 COVID-19 vaccine. This table comes from immunoSEQ multiplex PCR, and its TCRdb copy is limited to in-frame clones, with some not included. The data contain about 60,000 clones, 75% to 95% of them singletons. This specimen was peripheral blood, taken 28 days after the second dose of the MenACWY control vaccine. The source is an adult who received the MenACWY meningococcal vaccine as a control.

The chain recombines TRBV29-1 with TRBJ2-1; no firm D call. This CDR3 comprises 12 residues. Looked up from germline, CDR1 is SQVTM and CDR2 is ANQGSEA. Trimming took 5 bases from V and 0 from J, leaving 5 bases between them. The CDR3 region is CSVRFSYNEQFF. Written as DNA, the CDR3 is TGCAGCGTTCGCTTCTCCTACAATGAGCAGTTCTTC.

About this clone: Other nucleotide sequences in the sample specify the same CDR3. The CDR3 loop is CASSVGGSGSYEQFF. The CDR3 nucleotides read TGTGCCAGCAGCGTAGGTGGTAGCGGGAGTTATGAGCAGTTCTTC. This chain connects TRBV9 to TRBJ2-1; 9 nucleotides line up with TRBD2. This CDR3 contains 15 residues. The V gene's germline CDR1 is SGDLS and CDR2 YYNGEE. The trim removed 0 bases at V and 8 bases at J, leaving 6 bases unmatched.

This chain joins TRBV20-1 and TRBJ2-5, with TRBD2 identical over 14 bases. Germline V CDR1 and CDR2: DFQATT, SNEGSKA (reference sequence). The trim removed 3 bases at V and 3 bases at J, leaving 9 bases unmatched. The CDR3 is 17 amino acids. The CDR3 nucleotides read TGCAGTGCTAGTTCCACTGGGACTAGCGGGAGCAAAGAGACCCAGTACTTC. Amino acids: CSASSTGTSGSKETQYF.

The chain couples TRBV6-5 to TRBJ1-1; TRBD1 agrees at 10 bases. The CDR3 extends over 14 amino acids. V shed 5 bases and J 4 bases; nucleotides not matched to a gene: 4. Per the germline V gene, CDR1 is MNHEY and CDR2 is SVGAGI. CDR3 in amino acids: CASSPGTGATEAFF. Written as DNA, the CDR3 is TGTGCCAGCAGTCCCGGGACAGGGGCCACTGAAGCTTTCTTT.

This chain joins TRBV2 and TRBJ1-6, with 8 nucleotides matching TRBD1. Trimming removed 6 bases from V and 3 bases from J; junction bases left unmatched: 10. Germline lookup yields CDR1 SNHLY and CDR2 FYNNEI. This CDR3 contains 17 residues. The CDR3 DNA reads as TGTGCCAGCAGGGAGACAGGGGCGGGATACTATAATTCACCCCTCCACTTT. It specifies CASRETGAGYYNSPLHF. Combining the CDR3 with reference TRBV2 and TRBJ1-6 gives the whole variable domain EPEVTQTPSHQVTQMGQEVILRCVPISNHLYFYWYRQILGQKVEFLVSFYNNEISEKSEIFDDQFSVERPDGSNFTLKIRSTKLEDSAMYFCASRETGAGYYNSPLHFGNGTRLTVT.

This chain links TRBV19 with TRBJ2-7; D might be TRBD1 or TRBD2, each matching 5 bases. The germline V gene encodes CDR1 LNHDA and CDR2 SQIVND (reference sequence). The CDR3 is made up of 12 amino acids. Trimming pared 6 bases from V and 3 bases from J, leaving 9 bases between. CDR3 nucleotide sequence: TGTGCCAGTAGCGGTGGGGGCTACGAGCAGTACTTC. Translating gives CASSGGGYEQYF. The full variable domain, rest sourced from reference TRBV19 and TRBJ2-7, is DGGITQSPKYLFRKEGQNVTLSCEQNLNHDAMYWYRQDPGQGLRLIYYSQIVNDFQKGDIAEGYSVSREKKESFPLTVTSAQKNPTAFYLCASSGGGYEQYFGPGTRLTVT.

The chain combines TRBV5-8 with TRBJ1-1; 9 bases map to TRBD1. The V gene end was trimmed by 4 bases and the J gene end by 4 bases; junction bases not matched to a gene: 5. The CDR3 contains 14 residues. CDR1 and CDR2 (germline): SGHTS, YDEGEE. CDR3 nucleotides: TGTGCCAGCAGCGCCCGGGACAGGGCCACTGAAGCTTTCTTT. Translated, it gives CASSARDRATEAFF.

The chain couples TRBV5-5 to TRBJ2-1; tentatively, D is TRBD2 (5 bases). CDR3 length: 17 amino acids. V was trimmed by 0 bases and J by 6 bases, leaving 19 bases between them. Looked up from germline, CDR1 is SGHKS and CDR2 is YYEKEE (reference sequence). CDR3: CASSLGLVVGGLNEQFF. The DNA of the CDR3 is TGTGCCAGCAGCTTGGGGCTAGTGGTGGGCGGGCTCAATGAGCAGTTCTTC. The full variable domain, in which reference TRBV5-5 and TRBJ2-1 provide the parts outside the CDR3, is DAGVTQSPTHLIKTRGQQVTLRCSPISGHKSVSWYQQVLGQGPQFIFQYYEKEERGRGNFPDRFSARQFPNYSSELNVNALLLGDSALYLCASSLGLVVGGLNEQFFGPGTRLTVL.

The chain recombines TRBV19 with TRBJ1-2; D is perhaps TRBD1 (5 bases). Germline loops: CDR1 LNHDA, CDR2 SQIVND (reference sequence). The length of the CDR3 is 14 residues. The V end was cut by 3 bases, the J end by 4 bases, with 12 bases between. CDR3 protein: CASSIGTGVYGYTF. For the CDR3, the DNA is TGTGCCAGTAGTATCGGGACGGGGGTCTATGGCTACACCTTC.

The chain couples TRBV18 to TRBJ2-3; unclear D gene. V was pared by 3 bases and J by 4 bases, with 5 bases between. Germline V lookup: CDR1 KGHSH, CDR2 LQKENI. The CDR3 contains 12 residues. CDR3 sequence reads: CASSPLPDTQYF. For the CDR3, the DNA is TGTGCCAGCTCACCCCTACCAGATACGCAGTATTTT.

The chain recombines TRBV5-1 with TRBJ2-7; 12 bases agree with TRBD2. Germline CDR1 and CDR2: SGHRS and YFSETQ. This CDR3 contains 15 residues. The J segment lost 3 bases and the V segment lost 4 bases, leaving 5 bases of the junction unmatched. The CDR3 is CASSPGLAGSYEQYF. CDR3 nucleotides: TGCGCCAGCAGCCCCGGACTAGCGGGGAGCTACGAGCAGTACTTC.

The V and J genes are TRBV28 and TRBJ1-2, with D uncertain. The germline gives CDR1 MDHEN, CDR2 SYDVKM. This CDR3 is 14 amino acids long. Trimming stripped 5 bases from V and 6 bases from J, with 16 bases between. CDR3 coding DNA: TGTGCCAGCAGTCCTCAGTCCCCAGAGGATGGCTACACCTTC. Amino acids: CASSPQSPEDGYTF.

This rearrangement joins TRBV6-4 to TRBJ2-2; 7 nucleotides match TRBD1. Germline values: CDR1 MRHNA, CDR2 SNTAGT. The CDR3 has 16 residues. V trimming: 3 bases; J trimming: 0 bases; junction bases outside the gene matches: 4. For the CDR3, the DNA is TGTGCCAGCAGTGAGGGACAGCACTCGAACACCGGGGAGCTGTTTTTT. This codes for CASSEGQHSNTGELFF.

CDR3 sequence (DNA): TGTGCCAGCAGTGGAAAGCGGACAGATACGCAGTATTTT. Protein sequence: CASSGKRTDTQYF. This chain joins TRBV6-4 and TRBJ2-3; D perhaps matches TRBD2 (5 bases). Trimming pared 4 bases from V and 3 bases from J, leaving 8 bases between. The CDR3 is 13 amino acids. Germline assignment: CDR1 MRHNA and CDR2 SNTAGT.

In its sample, this clone was seen once. V is TRBV24-1 and J is TRBJ2-3; 8 nucleotides agree with TRBD2. The germline V gene encodes CDR1 KGHDR and CDR2 SFDVKD. Trimming cost V 4 bases and J 0 bases; bases outside gene matches: 5. This CDR3 has 16 residues. The CDR3, as DNA: TGTGCCACCAGTGAAATTAGCGGGACTAGCACAGATACGCAGTATTTT. Protein sequence: CATSEISGTSTDTQYF.

The V gene is TRBV7-2, the J gene TRBJ2-7; D unresolved. The CDR3 runs to 13 residues. Trimming shortened V by 5 bases and J by 5 bases, and 13 bases separated the two germline ends. The germline V gene has CDR1 SGHTA and CDR2 FQGNSA. The CDR3 sequence is CASSPGASNEQYF. The CDR3 nucleotides are TGTGCCAGCAGCCCCGGAGCAAGCAACGAGCAGTACTTC.

The gene calls are TRBV6-6 and TRBJ1-2, with D hard to call. Germline V gives CDR1 MNHNY, CDR2 SVGAGI (reference sequence). The CDR3 is made up of 13 amino acids. Trimming removed 7 bases from V and 9 bases from J, with 18 bases in between. In nucleotides, the CDR3 is TGTGCCAGCAATCTCGGGGAAGCGGGAAGCTACACCTTC. Protein: CASNLGEAGSYTF.

The DNA of the CDR3 is TGTGCCAGCAGTCCACGTCGCGGGACACCTAGCAATCAGCCCCAGCATTTT. This sequence encodes CASSPRRGTPSNQPQHF. This chain joins TRBV28 and TRBJ1-5; D is perhaps TRBD1 (6 bases). There are 17 residues in the CDR3. Trimming pared 5 bases from V and 0 bases from J, leaving 17 bases between. Germline V gene lookup returns CDR1 MDHEN and CDR2 SYDVKM. The full variable domain, with the rest looked up from reference TRBV28 and TRBJ1-5, is DVKVTQSSRYLVKRTGEKVFLECVQDMDHENMFWYRQDPGLGLRLIYFSYDVKMKEKGDIPEGYSVSREKKERFSLILESASTNQTSMYLCASSPRRGTPSNQPQHFGDGTRLSIL.

The genes are TRBV19 and TRBJ2-5; D is unclear. V lost 6 bases to trimming and J lost 5 bases, with 4 bases between them. The CDR3 is made up of 10 amino acids. Per germline, CDR1 LNHDA and CDR2 SQIVND (reference sequence). The CDR3 DNA reads as TGTGCCAGTAGGGGGGAGACCCAGTACTTC. As protein: CASRGETQYF.

Here the CDR3 reads CASKGPGDTQYF. CDR3 nucleotides: TGTGCCAGTAAAGGCCCTGGGGATACGCAGTATTTT. This chain links TRBV2 with TRBJ2-3; D ambiguous. The CDR3 is 12 amino acids. Germline assignment: CDR1 SNHLY and CDR2 FYNNEI. Trimming stripped 9 bases from V and 6 bases from J, with 13 bases between.

The chain is built from TRBV7-9 and TRBJ1-3; D ambiguous. The CDR3 sequence is 13 residues long. Germline V gene lookup returns CDR1 SEHNR and CDR2 FQNEAQ (reference sequence). Trimming cost V 5 bases and J 4 bases, with 9 bases left between them. The CDR3 reads CASSPPRGNTIYF. The CDR3 DNA reads as TGTGCCAGCAGCCCGCCACGGGGAAACACCATATATTTT.